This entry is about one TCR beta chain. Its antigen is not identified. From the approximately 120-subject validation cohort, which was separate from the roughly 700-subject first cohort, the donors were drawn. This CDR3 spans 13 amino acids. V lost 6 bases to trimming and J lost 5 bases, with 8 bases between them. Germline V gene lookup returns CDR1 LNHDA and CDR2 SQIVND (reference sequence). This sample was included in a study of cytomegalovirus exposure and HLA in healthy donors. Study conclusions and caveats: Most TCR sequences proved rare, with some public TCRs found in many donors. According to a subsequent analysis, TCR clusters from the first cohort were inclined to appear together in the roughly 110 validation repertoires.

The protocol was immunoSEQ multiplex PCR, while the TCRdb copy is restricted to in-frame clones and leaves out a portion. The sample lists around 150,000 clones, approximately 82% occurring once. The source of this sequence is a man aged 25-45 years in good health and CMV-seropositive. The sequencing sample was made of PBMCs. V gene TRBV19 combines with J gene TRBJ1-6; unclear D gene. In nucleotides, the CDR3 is TGTGCCAGTAGGAATTCTAATAATTCACCCCTCCACTTT. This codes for CASRNSNNSPLHF. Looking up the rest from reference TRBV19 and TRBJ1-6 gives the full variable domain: DGGITQSPKYLFRKEGQNVTLSCEQNLNHDAMYWYRQDPGQGLRLIYYSQIVNDFQKGDIAEGYSVSREKKESFPLTVTSAQKNPTAFYLCASRNSNNSPLHFGNGTRLTVT.